Below, 28 T cell receptor beta chains from the same sample are listed, as sequenced in a study of shared clonotypes between healthy human individuals. Some clones are missing from TCRdb's copy, which holds only in-frame ones; the method was immunoSEQ multiplex PCR. The sample records millions of clones, 90% to 95% being singletons. The sample taken for sequencing was naive CD4+ T cells sorted from blood. Subset defined: CD45RA+ positively selected. The origin of the receptors is a man in his late teens or twenties in good health.

This chain's CDR3 is CASSPQFMGGTSYTEAFF. The CDR3 DNA is TGTGCCAGCTCACCACAATTCATGGGGGGGACCTCGTACACTGAAGCTTTCTTT. The chain combines TRBV18 with TRBJ1-1, with a possible D match to TRBD1 (5 bases). Between the trimmed V and J ends, which lost 1 base and 3 bases, there was a span of 21 bases. This CDR3 comprises 18 residues. CDR1 and CDR2 (germline): KGHSH, LQKENI.

As regards this clone: The same CDR3 also results from other DNA sequences found in this sample. The chain couples TRBV30 to TRBJ1-2, with D unclear. Trimming pared 1 base from V and 7 bases from J, leaving 7 bases between. CDR3 length equals 11 residues. Per the germline V gene, CDR1 is GTSNPN and CDR2 is SVGIG (reference sequence). CDR3 residues: CAWSGGSGYTF. The CDR3 region has the DNA TGTGCCTGGAGTGGGGGTAGTGGCTACACCTTC.

Only one count was recorded for this clone. This chain joins TRBV11-3 and TRBJ2-7, with D maybe TRBD1 (6 bases). The germline V and J ends were trimmed by 1 base and 5 bases, with 15 bases remaining between them. The CDR3 covers 15 residues. The germline CDR1 and CDR2 sequences are SGHNT and YENEEA. DNA of the CDR3: TGTGCCAGCAGCTTAGGTTGGGACATGGGGGACGAGCAGTACTTC. This encodes CASSLGWDMGDEQYF.

This rearrangement joins TRBV21-1 to TRBJ2-2; TRBD2, the table's D call, was not compared with the DNA. TRBV21-1 is given as a pseudogene. The CDR3 length is 21 residues. DNA for the CDR3: TGTGCCAGACCGAAAAATCCCGGGACTAGCGGGACCGACTTCAACACCGGGGAGCTGTTTTTT. It codes for CARPKNPGTSGTDFNTGELFF.

V is TRBV2 and J is TRBJ2-3; TRBD2 agrees at 14 bases. V gave up 4 bases and J gave up 4 bases; unmatched junction bases: 4. Germline loops: CDR1 SNHLY, CDR2 FYNNEI. The CDR3 has 16 amino acids. CDR3 loop: CASSGGTSGSPDTQYF. The CDR3 bases are TGTGCCAGCAGTGGGGGGACTAGCGGGAGTCCAGATACGCAGTATTTT.

The V gene is TRBV29-1, the J gene TRBJ2-1; TRBD2 agrees at 8 bases. V dropped 5 bases and J dropped 6; count of bases not matched to a gene: 18. CDR1 and CDR2 (germline): SQVTM, ANQGSEA. The CDR3 has 17 residues. In nucleotides, the CDR3 is TGCAGCGTTCATTCTCAATCGGGAGGGCTACCCTCCAATGAGCAGTTCTTC. It encodes CSVHSQSGGLPSNEQFF.

This clone was detected once. The chain joins TRBV25-1 to TRBJ2-7; 9 bases are a match to TRBD1. The CDR3 covers 15 residues. Germline values: CDR1 MGHDK, CDR2 SYGVNS. Losses at the gene ends were 5 bases for V and 6 bases for J; bases not matched to a gene: 11. The CDR3 is CASSNTGTGTSEQYF. In nucleotides, the CDR3 is TGTGCCAGCAGTAACACCGGGACAGGGACCTCCGAGCAGTACTTC.

Here the CDR3 DNA reads TGCGCCACCCTAAGGCTGGGGACAGGCGGCTACGAGCAGTACTTC. Translated, it gives CATLRLGTGGYEQYF. This rearrangement joins TRBV10-2 to TRBJ2-7; 8 positions agree with TRBD1. Germline V CDR1 and CDR2: WSHSY, SAAADI. This CDR3 is built from 15 residues. V lost 10 bases, J lost 3 bases, and 14 bases stayed unmatched.

This clone was seen more than once but under ten times. Other nucleotide sequences in the sample specify the same CDR3. This chain joins TRBV4-3 and TRBJ2-3, with no clear D. V shed 0 bases and J shed 1 base, with 5 bases lying between them. CDR1 LGHNA and CDR2 YSLEER come from the germline V gene. The CDR3 extends over 14 amino acids. CDR3 nucleotide sequence: TGCGCCAGCAGCCAAGAAGGTGGCACAGATACGCAGTATTTT. This encodes CASSQEGGTDTQYF.

The CDR3 loop is CASSPFYRGETQYF. DNA of the CDR3: TGTGCCAGCTCACCGTTCTACAGGGGAGAGACCCAGTACTTC. This chain joins TRBV18 and TRBJ2-5, with 7 bases aligning to TRBD1. Germline V gene data show CDR1 as KGHSH and CDR2 as LQKENI. The junction had 5 bases not matched to a gene; V was cut back by 3 bases and J by 4 bases. CDR3 length: 14 amino acids. The variable domain in full, with the rest retrieved from reference TRBV18 and TRBJ2-5, is NAGVMQNPRHLVRRRGQEARLRCSPMKGHSHVYWYRQLPEEGLKFMVYLQKENIIDESGMPKERFSAEFPKEGPSILRIQQVVRGDSAAYFCASSPFYRGETQYFGPGTRLLVL.

V gene TRBV7-2 combines with J gene TRBJ1-6, with TRBD1 as a possible D gene (5 bases). Trimming removed 5 bases at V and 6 bases at J, with 11 bases between. Germline V gene lookup returns CDR1 SGHTA and CDR2 FQGNSA. This CDR3 has 14 residues. The CDR3 loop is CASSGGRINSPLHF. Here the CDR3 DNA reads TGTGCCAGCAGCGGGGGACGGATTAATTCACCCCTCCACTTT. The full variable domain, in which reference TRBV7-2 and TRBJ1-6 provide the parts outside the CDR3, is GAGVSQSPSNKVTEKGKDVELRCDPISGHTALYWYRQSLGQGLEFLIYFQGNSAPDKSGLPSDRFSAERTGGSVSTLTIQRTQQEDSAVYLCASSGGRINSPLHFGNGTRLTVT.

The chain recombines TRBV2 with TRBJ2-2; the D gene is possibly TRBD2 (6 bases). V lost 4 bases, J lost 6 bases, and 15 bases lay in between. CDR1 is SNHLY and CDR2 is FYNNEI in the germline V gene. The CDR3 spans 15 residues. CDR3 protein: CASSGEDYSSGELFF. CDR3 nucleotide sequence: TGTGCCAGCAGTGGGGAGGACTATTCGTCCGGGGAGCTGTTTTTT.

The chain recombines TRBV28 with TRBJ2-6, with a tentative D call TRBD2 (5 bases). Trimming took 7 bases from V and 0 from J, leaving 10 bases between them. The germline gives CDR1 MDHEN, CDR2 SYDVKM. CDR3 length: 15 amino acids. CDR3 nucleotides: TGTGCCAGCACCCCGGGGATCTCTGGGGCCAACGTCCTGACTTTC. This gives the protein CASTPGISGANVLTF.

This chain links TRBV6-5 with TRBJ2-1; 11 nucleotides line up with TRBD2. Looked up from germline, CDR1 is MNHEY and CDR2 is SVGAGI. V lost 6 bases and J lost 3; bases outside the gene matches: 4. The CDR3 contains 15 residues. The CDR3 here is CASSPGLAGYNEQFF. The CDR3 DNA sequence: TGTGCCAGCAGCCCCGGACTAGCGGGCTACAATGAGCAGTTCTTC.

CDR3 amino acids: CASKDLLAGGRETQYF. DNA for the CDR3: TGCGCCAGCAAGGACTTGTTAGCGGGGGGAAGGGAGACCCAGTACTTC. The chain links TRBV4-1 to TRBJ2-5, with 10 bases matching TRBD2. This CDR3 spans 16 amino acids. Germline V gives CDR1 MGHRA, CDR2 YSYEKL. V dropped 7 bases and J dropped 5; count of bases not matched to a gene: 13.

V usage is TRBV9 and J usage is TRBJ2-6; D could derive from TRBD1 or TRBD2 (5 bases each). The ends were cut back, 4 bases at V and 4 bases at J, with 9 bases in the middle. Looked up from germline, CDR1 is SGDLS and CDR2 is YYNGEE. The CDR3 spans 14 residues. The CDR3 region has the DNA TGTGCCAGCAGCCTAGGGACGGGGGCCAACGTCCTGACTTTC. This gives the protein CASSLGTGANVLTF.

The genes are TRBV10-3 and TRBJ2-1; 14 bases line up with TRBD2. J lost 9 bases, V lost 6 bases, and 10 bases had no gene match. Per germline, CDR1 ENHRY and CDR2 SYGVKD. The CDR3 contains 16 residues. The CDR3 sequence is CAISSPGLAGVGEQFF. In DNA form, the CDR3 reads TGTGCCATCAGCTCGCCGGGACTAGCGGGAGTGGGTGAGCAGTTCTTC.

V is TRBV6-1 and J is TRBJ1-1; the D is unclear. The CDR3 consists of 12 residues. V lost 5 bases and J lost 1, with 5 bases in between. Germline V lookup: CDR1 MNHNS, CDR2 SASEGT. In DNA, the CDR3 is TGTGCCAGCAGTTCGACGAACACTGAAGCTTTCTTT. This encodes CASSSTNTEAFF.

The V gene is TRBV2, the J gene TRBJ1-1, with a weak D call TRBD1 (6 bases). The germline CDR1 and CDR2 sequences are SNHLY and FYNNEI. The CDR3 is 13 residues long. Trimming took off 9 bases at V and 3 bases at J, with 14 bases between the two ends. CDR3 amino acids: CARRGQGYTEAFF. For the CDR3, the DNA is TGTGCCAGGAGAGGGCAGGGGTACACTGAAGCTTTCTTT.

J is TRBJ2-1 and V is TRBV7-9; 11 bases are shared with TRBD1. V gave up 5 bases and J gave up 13 bases; unmatched junction bases: 7. Germline CDR1 SEHNR, CDR2 FQNEAQ (reference sequence). The CDR3 consists of 13 residues. The CDR3 sequence: CASSPGQGAPQFF. DNA for the CDR3: TGTGCCAGCAGCCCAGGACAGGGGGCACCCCAGTTCTTC.

This chain connects TRBV10-3 to TRBJ2-4; 7 bases are shared with TRBD2. Trimming took 3 bases from V and 1 from J; bases not matched to a gene: 15. Germline V gene data show CDR1 as ENHRY and CDR2 as SYGVKD. The CDR3 has 19 residues. This CDR3 is CAISERRELLGRAKNIQYF. The CDR3 coding sequence is TGTGCCATCAGTGAAAGGCGGGAGCTTCTGGGGAGGGCCAAAAACATTCAGTACTTC.

The gene calls are TRBV27 and TRBJ2-7; possibly TRBD2 for D (5 bases). The CDR3 runs 17 residues. V lost 0 bases and J 0 bases, leaving 15 bases between the germline ends. The V gene's germline CDR1 is MNHEY and CDR2 SMNVEV (reference sequence). CDR3 coding DNA: TGTGCCAGCAGTTTATCGAGAGGGTTCCAGAGCTCCTACGAGCAGTACTTC. Protein: CASSLSRGFQSSYEQYF.

The chain joins TRBV7-9 to TRBJ2-5; TRBD2 agrees at 8 bases. The CDR3 is made up of 14 amino acids. Trimming removed 2 bases from V and 7 bases from J; junction bases left unmatched: 6. Germline V CDR1 and CDR2: SEHNR, FQNEAQ (reference sequence). CDR3 nucleotide sequence: TGTGCCAGCAGCTTAAAGAGCGGGAGAGGGACCCAGTACTTC. Translation: CASSLKSGRGTQYF.

This chain's CDR3 is CASSLGTSGIPTDTQYF. The DNA of the CDR3 is TGTGCCAGCAGCTTGGGGACTAGCGGGATCCCCACAGATACGCAGTATTTT. The chain carries TRBV5-4 and TRBJ2-3; 12 nucleotides align to TRBD2. Trimming removed 0 bases from V and 2 bases from J; junction bases left unmatched: 4. Per the germline V gene, CDR1 is SGHNT and CDR2 is YYREEE (reference sequence). CDR3 length: 17 residues.

This chain connects TRBV11-2 to TRBJ2-7; no reliable D call. CDR3 length: 12 amino acids. The V end lost 4 bases, the J end lost 9 bases, and 13 bases lay between the germline ends. The germline V gene encodes CDR1 SGHAT and CDR2 FQNNGV. CDR3 residues: CASSSDWSLQYF. Here the CDR3 DNA reads TGTGCCAGCAGCTCAGACTGGTCTCTGCAGTACTTC.

The chain recombines TRBV6-5 with TRBJ2-5, with D perhaps matching TRBD2 (5 bases). CDR1 MNHEY and CDR2 SVGAGI come from the germline V gene. V gave up 2 bases and J gave up 0 bases, with 7 bases separating them. This CDR3 comprises 14 residues. Here the CDR3 DNA reads TGTGCCAGCAGTTACCCGAGGGACCAAGAGACCCAGTACTTC. Translating gives CASSYPRDQETQYF.

This chain connects TRBV27 to TRBJ2-3; 14 nucleotides match TRBD2. The length of the CDR3 is 17 residues. The germline V gene has CDR1 MNHEY and CDR2 SMNVEV (reference sequence). The J segment lost 4 bases and the V segment lost 10 bases, leaving 13 bases of the junction unmatched. The CDR3: CATGTSGGSGSADTQYF. In DNA, the CDR3 is TGTGCCACCGGGACTAGCGGGGGATCAGGTAGCGCAGATACGCAGTATTTT.

This clone was seen only once. The chain uses TRBV7-3 and TRBJ2-3, with D perhaps TRBD1 (6 bases). The CDR3 has 14 residues. CDR1 is SGHTA and CDR2 is FQGTGA in the germline V gene. V shed 5 bases and J shed 2 bases, with 11 bases lying between them. The CDR3 loop is CASSRDTYTDTQYF. CDR3 in DNA: TGTGCCAGCAGCCGGGACACCTACACAGATACGCAGTATTTT.